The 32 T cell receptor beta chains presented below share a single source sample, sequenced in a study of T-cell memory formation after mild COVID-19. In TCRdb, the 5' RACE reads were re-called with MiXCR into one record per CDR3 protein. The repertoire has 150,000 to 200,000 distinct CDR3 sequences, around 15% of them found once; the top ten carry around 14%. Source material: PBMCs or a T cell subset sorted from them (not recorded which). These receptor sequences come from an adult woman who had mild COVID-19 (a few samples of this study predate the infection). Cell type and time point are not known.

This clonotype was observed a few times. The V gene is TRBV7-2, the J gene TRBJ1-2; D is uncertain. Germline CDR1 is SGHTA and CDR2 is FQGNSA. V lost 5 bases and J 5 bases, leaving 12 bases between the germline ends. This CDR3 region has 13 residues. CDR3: CASSEAGSYGYTF. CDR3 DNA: TGTGCCAGCAGCGAGGCCGGTAGTTATGGCTACACCTTC.

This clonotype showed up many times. The CDR3 reads CASSSGLEETQYF. As DNA, the CDR3 is TGCGCCAGCAGCTCGGGACTCGAAGAGACCCAGTACTTC. The rearrangement links TRBV5-1 to TRBJ2-5, with D maybe TRBD2 (6 bases). The length of the CDR3 is 13 residues. With 3 bases removed from V and 3 bases from J, the gap between germline ends came to 9 bases. Germline CDR1 reads SGHRS; CDR2 reads YFSETQ.

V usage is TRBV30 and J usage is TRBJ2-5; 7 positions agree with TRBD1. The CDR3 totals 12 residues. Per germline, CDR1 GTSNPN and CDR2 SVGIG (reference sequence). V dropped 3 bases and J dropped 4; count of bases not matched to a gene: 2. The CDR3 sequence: CAWSRQGETQYF. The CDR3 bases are TGTGCCTGGAGCCGACAGGGAGAGACCCAGTACTTC.

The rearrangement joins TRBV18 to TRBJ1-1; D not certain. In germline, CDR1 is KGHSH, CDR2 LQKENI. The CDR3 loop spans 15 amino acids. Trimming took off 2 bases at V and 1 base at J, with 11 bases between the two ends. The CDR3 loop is CASSPFQVTNTEAFF. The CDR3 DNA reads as TGTGCCAGCTCACCATTTCAGGTGACGAACACTGAAGCTTTCTTT.

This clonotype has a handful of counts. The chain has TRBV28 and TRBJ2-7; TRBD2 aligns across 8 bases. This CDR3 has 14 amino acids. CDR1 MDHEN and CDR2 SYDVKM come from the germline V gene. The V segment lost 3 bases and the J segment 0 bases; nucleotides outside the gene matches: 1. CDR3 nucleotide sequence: TGTGCCAGCAGTTTCCGGGAGGGCTCCTACGAGCAGTACTTC. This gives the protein CASSFREGSYEQYF.

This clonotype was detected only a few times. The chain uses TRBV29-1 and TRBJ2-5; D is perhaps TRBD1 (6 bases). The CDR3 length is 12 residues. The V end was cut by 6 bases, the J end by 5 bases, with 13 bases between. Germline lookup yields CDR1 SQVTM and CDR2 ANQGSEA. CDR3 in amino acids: CSVGAHGETQYF. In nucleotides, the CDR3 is TGCAGCGTGGGGGCCCACGGGGAGACCCAGTACTTC.

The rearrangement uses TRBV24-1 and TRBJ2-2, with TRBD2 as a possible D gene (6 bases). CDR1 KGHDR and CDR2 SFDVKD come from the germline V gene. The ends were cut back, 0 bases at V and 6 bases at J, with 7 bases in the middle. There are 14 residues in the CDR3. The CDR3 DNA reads TGTGCCACCAGTGATTTGGGAGGGTCCGGGGAGCTGTTTTTT. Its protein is CATSDLGGSGELFF.

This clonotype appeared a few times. In nucleotides, the CDR3 is TGCGCCAGCAAGTTGGACGGCTACAATGAGCAGTTCTTC. Translation: CASKLDGYNEQFF. J is TRBJ2-1 and V is TRBV5-1; D is unclear. The V gene lost 6 bases and the J gene lost 3 bases, with 10 bases spanning the gap. The CDR3 totals 13 residues. Germline V gives CDR1 SGHRS, CDR2 YFSETQ. Full variable domain (remainder filled in from reference TRBV5-1 and TRBJ2-1): KAGVTQTPRYLIKTRGQQVTLSCSPISGHRSVSWYQQTPGQGLQFLFEYFSETQRNKGNFPGRFSGRQFSNSRSEMNVSTLELGDSALYLCASKLDGYNEQFFGPGTRLTVL.

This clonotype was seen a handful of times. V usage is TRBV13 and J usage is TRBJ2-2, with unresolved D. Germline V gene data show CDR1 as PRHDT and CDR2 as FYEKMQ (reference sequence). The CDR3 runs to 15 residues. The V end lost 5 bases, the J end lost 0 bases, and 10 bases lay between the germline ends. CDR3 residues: CASSGDFANTGELFF. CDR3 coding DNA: TGTGCCAGCAGCGGGGATTTCGCGAACACCGGGGAGCTGTTTTTT.

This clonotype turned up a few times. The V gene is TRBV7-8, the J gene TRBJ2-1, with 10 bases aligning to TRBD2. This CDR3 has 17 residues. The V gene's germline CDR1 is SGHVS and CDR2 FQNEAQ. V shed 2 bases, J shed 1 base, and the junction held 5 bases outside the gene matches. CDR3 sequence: CASSLRSGGSSYNEQFF. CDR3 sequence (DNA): TGTGCCAGCAGCTTACGTAGCGGGGGGAGTTCCTACAATGAGCAGTTCTTC.

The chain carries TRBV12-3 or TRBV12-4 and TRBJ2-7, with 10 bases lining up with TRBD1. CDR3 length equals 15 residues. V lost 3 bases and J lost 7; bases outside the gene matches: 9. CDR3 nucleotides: TGTGCCAGCAGTTTGCTTGGGACAGGGGAAGGAGAGCAGTACTTC. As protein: CASSLLGTGEGEQYF.

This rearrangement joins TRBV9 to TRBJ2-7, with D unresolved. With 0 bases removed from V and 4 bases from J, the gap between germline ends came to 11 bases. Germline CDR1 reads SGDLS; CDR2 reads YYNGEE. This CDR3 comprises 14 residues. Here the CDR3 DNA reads TGTGCCAGCAGCGTAGTCGAAAGTGGATACGAGCAGTACTTC. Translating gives CASSVVESGYEQYF.

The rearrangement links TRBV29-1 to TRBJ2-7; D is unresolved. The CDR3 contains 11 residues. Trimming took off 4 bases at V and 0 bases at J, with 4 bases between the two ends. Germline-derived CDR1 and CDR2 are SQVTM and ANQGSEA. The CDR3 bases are TGCAGCGTTGTGAACTCCTACGAGCAGTACTTC. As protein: CSVVNSYEQYF.

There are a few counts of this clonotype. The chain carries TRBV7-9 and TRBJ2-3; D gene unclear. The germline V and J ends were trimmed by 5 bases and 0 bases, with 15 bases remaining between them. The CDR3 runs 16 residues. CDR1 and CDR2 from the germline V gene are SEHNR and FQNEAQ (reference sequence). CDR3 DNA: TGTGCCAGCAGCCAGAGTAGGACCAGGAGCACAGATACGCAGTATTTT. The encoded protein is CASSQSRTRSTDTQYF.

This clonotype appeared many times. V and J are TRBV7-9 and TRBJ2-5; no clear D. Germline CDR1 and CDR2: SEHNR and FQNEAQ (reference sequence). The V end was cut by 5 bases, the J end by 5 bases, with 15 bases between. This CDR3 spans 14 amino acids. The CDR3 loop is CASSPAIAAETQYF. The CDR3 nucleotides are TGTGCCAGCAGCCCTGCTATAGCTGCGGAGACCCAGTACTTC.

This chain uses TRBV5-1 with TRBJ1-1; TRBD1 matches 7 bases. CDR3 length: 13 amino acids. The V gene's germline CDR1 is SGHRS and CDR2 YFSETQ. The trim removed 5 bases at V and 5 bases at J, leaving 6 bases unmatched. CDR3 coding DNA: TGCGCCAGCAGTTCCAGGGGGGAAACTGAAGCTTTCTTT. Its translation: CASSSRGETEAFF. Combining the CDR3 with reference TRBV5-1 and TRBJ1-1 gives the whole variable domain KAGVTQTPRYLIKTRGQQVTLSCSPISGHRSVSWYQQTPGQGLQFLFEYFSETQRNKGNFPGRFSGRQFSNSRSEMNVSTLELGDSALYLCASSSRGETEAFFGQGTRLTVV.

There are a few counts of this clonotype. The CDR3 spells CASSLHGAVGLTIYF. The CDR3 DNA reads as TGTGCCAGCAGCTTACATGGCGCCGTAGGACTCACCATATATTTT. The rearrangement joins TRBV5-6 to TRBJ1-3; D is uncertain. Trimming removed 2 bases at V and 9 bases at J, with 18 bases between. CDR3 length equals 15 residues. Per germline, CDR1 SGHDT and CDR2 YYEEEE.

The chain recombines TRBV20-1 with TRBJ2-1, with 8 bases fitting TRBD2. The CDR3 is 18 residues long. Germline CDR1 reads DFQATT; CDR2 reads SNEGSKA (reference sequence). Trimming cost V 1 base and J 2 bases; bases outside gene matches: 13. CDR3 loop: CSARAFSTSAKPYNEQFF. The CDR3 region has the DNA TGCAGTGCTAGAGCTTTCTCGACTAGCGCCAAACCCTACAATGAGCAGTTCTTC.

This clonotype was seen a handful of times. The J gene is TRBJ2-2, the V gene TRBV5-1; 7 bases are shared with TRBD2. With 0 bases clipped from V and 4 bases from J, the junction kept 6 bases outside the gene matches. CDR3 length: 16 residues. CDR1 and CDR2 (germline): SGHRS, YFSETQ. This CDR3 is CASSLDAGDPTGELFF. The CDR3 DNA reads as TGCGCCAGCAGCTTGGATGCGGGGGACCCCACCGGGGAGCTGTTTTTT.

The CDR3: CASSQQASTNIQYF. The CDR3, as DNA: TGTGCCAGCAGCCAACAGGCTAGCACAAACATTCAGTACTTC. The chain combines TRBV3-1 with TRBJ2-4; a weak D match, TRBD2 (5 bases). Trimming removed 2 bases from V and 6 bases from J, with 11 bases in between. There are 14 residues in the CDR3. Germline V lookup: CDR1 LGHDT, CDR2 YNNKEL (reference sequence).

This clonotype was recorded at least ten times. The CDR3 DNA sequence: TGCGCCAGCAGCTTGGCCGGGGACAGTTACGAGCAGTACTTC. Its protein product is CASSLAGDSYEQYF. The V gene is TRBV5-1, the J gene TRBJ2-7; 7 positions agree with TRBD1. Germline V gene data show CDR1 as SGHRS and CDR2 as YFSETQ. The CDR3 contains 14 residues. V trimming: 0 bases; J trimming: 4 bases; junction bases outside the gene matches: 4.

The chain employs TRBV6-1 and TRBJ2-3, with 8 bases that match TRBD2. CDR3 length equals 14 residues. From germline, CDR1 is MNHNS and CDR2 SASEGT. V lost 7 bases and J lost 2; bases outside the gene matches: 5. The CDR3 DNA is TGTGCCAGCACCAGCGGGAGATTCACAGATACGCAGTATTTT. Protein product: CASTSGRFTDTQYF.

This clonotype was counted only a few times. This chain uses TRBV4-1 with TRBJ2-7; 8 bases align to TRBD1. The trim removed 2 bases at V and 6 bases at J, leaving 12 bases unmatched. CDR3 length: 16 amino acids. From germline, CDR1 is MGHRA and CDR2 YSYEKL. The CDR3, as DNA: TGCGCCAGCAGCCAAACTGGACAGGGTCCTTTGAGCGAGCAGTACTTC. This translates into CASSQTGQGPLSEQYF.

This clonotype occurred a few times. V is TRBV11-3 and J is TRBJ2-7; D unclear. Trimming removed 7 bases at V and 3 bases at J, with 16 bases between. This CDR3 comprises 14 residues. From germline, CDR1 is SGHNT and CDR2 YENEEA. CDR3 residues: CASTLSWPDYEQYF. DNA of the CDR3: TGTGCCAGCACCCTAAGTTGGCCAGACTACGAGCAGTACTTC.

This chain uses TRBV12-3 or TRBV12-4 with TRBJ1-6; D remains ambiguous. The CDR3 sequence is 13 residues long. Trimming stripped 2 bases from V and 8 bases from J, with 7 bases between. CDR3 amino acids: CASSLTWDSPLHF. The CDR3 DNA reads TGTGCCAGCAGTTTAACCTGGGATTCACCCCTCCACTTT.

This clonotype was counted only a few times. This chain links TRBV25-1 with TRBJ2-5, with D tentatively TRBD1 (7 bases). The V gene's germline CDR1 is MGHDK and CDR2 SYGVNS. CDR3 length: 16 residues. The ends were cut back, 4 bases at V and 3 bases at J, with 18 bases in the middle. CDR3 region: CASSGGAGGGKETQYF. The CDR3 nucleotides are TGTGCCAGCAGTGGTGGGGCAGGGGGAGGAAAAGAGACCCAGTACTTC.

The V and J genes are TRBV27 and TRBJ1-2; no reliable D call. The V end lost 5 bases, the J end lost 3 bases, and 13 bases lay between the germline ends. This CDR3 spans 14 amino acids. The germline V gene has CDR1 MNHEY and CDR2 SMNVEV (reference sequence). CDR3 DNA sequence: TGTGCCAGCAGTGCCGATAGGCGATACTATGGCTACACCTTC. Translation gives CASSADRRYYGYTF.

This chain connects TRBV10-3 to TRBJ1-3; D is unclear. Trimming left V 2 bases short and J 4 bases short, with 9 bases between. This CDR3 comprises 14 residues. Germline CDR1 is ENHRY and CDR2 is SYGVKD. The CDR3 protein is CAISEDARGNTIYF. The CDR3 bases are TGTGCCATCAGTGAGGACGCCAGGGGAAACACCATATATTTT.

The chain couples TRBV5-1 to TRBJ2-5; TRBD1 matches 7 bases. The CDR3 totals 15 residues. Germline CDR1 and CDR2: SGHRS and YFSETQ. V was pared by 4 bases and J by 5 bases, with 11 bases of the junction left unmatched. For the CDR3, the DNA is TGCGCCAGCAGCCCACAACAGGGGTTAGCGGAGACCCAGTACTTC. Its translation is CASSPQQGLAETQYF.

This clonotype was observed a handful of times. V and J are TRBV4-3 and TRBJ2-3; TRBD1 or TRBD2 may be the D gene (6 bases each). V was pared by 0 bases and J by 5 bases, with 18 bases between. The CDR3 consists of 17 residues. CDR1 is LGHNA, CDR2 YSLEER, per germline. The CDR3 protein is CASSQDQYGGRRDTQYF. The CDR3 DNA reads TGCGCCAGCAGCCAAGATCAGTATGGGGGGCGAAGAGATACGCAGTATTTT.

The CDR3 protein is CASNSWGAGNQPQHF. The DNA of the CDR3 is TGTGCCAGCAACTCATGGGGGGCAGGCAATCAGCCCCAGCATTTT. The chain carries TRBV5-6 and TRBJ1-5; D might be TRBD1 (6 bases). V was shortened by 6 bases and J by 2 bases, with 15 bases between the two germline ends. The CDR3 has 15 residues. Germline CDR1 reads SGHDT; CDR2 reads YYEEEE.

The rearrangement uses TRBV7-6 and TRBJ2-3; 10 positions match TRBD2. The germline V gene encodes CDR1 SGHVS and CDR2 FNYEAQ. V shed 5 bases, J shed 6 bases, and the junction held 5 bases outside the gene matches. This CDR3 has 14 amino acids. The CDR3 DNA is TGTGCCAGCAGCCGTAGCGGGGGGCACGATACGCAGTATTTT. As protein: CASSRSGGHDTQYF.